This passage covers 29 T cell receptor beta chains from one sample sequenced in a study of T cells after yellow fever vaccination. TCRdb reprocessed the 5' RACE reads via MiXCR and lists one record per CDR3 protein. Among 250,000 to 300,000 distinct CDR3 sequences, 5.2% were seen once, and the ten largest hold roughly 3.5%. The input for sequencing was CD4+ T cells sorted from PBMCs, taken on the day of the yellow fever booster vaccination. Receptors were obtained from a man younger than 30 who received the YFV17D yellow fever vaccine.

This clonotype has ten or more counts. The chain uses TRBV12-5 and TRBJ2-3, with D hard to call. Trimming cost V 1 base and J 0 bases, with 5 bases left between them. Germline CDR1 reads LGHNT; CDR2 reads FRNRAP. The CDR3 runs 14 residues. CDR3 nucleotide sequence: TGTGCTAGTGGTTTGGGGCAGAGCACAGATACGCAGTATTTT. Its protein product is CASGLGQSTDTQYF. Drawing the rest from reference TRBV12-5 and TRBJ2-3, the complete variable domain is DARVTQTPRHKVTEMGQEVTMRCQPILGHNTVFWYRQTMMQGLELLAYFRNRAPLDDSGMPKDRFSAEMPDATLATLKIQPSEPRDSAVYFCASGLGQSTDTQYFGPGTRLTVL.

This clonotype has a handful of counts. This chain connects TRBV6-2 or TRBV6-3 to TRBJ2-7, with a tentative D call TRBD1 (6 bases). The V gene's germline CDR1 is MNHEY and CDR2 SVGEGT. The CDR3 has 13 amino acids. Trimming pared 4 bases from V and 3 bases from J, leaving 10 bases between. In DNA form, the CDR3 reads TGTGCCAGCAGTTTTACAGGGAACTACGAGCAGTACTTC. This sequence encodes CASSFTGNYEQYF.

V and J are TRBV6-5 and TRBJ1-2; 7 bases map to TRBD1. The CDR3 has 13 residues. V shed 6 bases and J 4 bases; nucleotides not matched to a gene: 5. The germline gives CDR1 MNHEY, CDR2 SVGAGI. The CDR3 region is CASRTDRVYGYTF. CDR3 bases: TGTGCCAGCAGAACCGACAGGGTCTATGGCTACACCTTC.

This clonotype occurred many times. The V gene is TRBV28, the J gene TRBJ1-1; TRBD1 might be the D (5 bases). The CDR3 is made up of 15 amino acids. Trimming removed 4 bases from V and 2 bases from J, with 14 bases in between. CDR1 is MDHEN and CDR2 is SYDVKM in the germline V gene. CDR3 nucleotide sequence: TGTGCCAGCAGTTCCCCCGGCAGGGCCAACACTGAAGCTTTCTTT. It specifies CASSSPGRANTEAFF.

This clonotype was observed a few times. The chain uses TRBV20-1 and TRBJ2-5, with D possibly being TRBD2 (7 bases). The CDR3 length is 15 residues. V gave up 0 bases and J gave up 3 bases, with 14 bases separating them. The V gene's germline CDR1 is DFQATT and CDR2 SNEGSKA (reference sequence). For the CDR3, the DNA is TGCAGTGCTAGAGAGGAGGGGGGGGCCAAAGAGACCCAGTACTTC. This translates into CSAREEGGAKETQYF.

This clonotype was seen more than once but under ten times. The genes are TRBV6-5 and TRBJ1-2; no firm D call. Germline assignment: CDR1 MNHEY and CDR2 SVGAGI. The CDR3 extends over 14 amino acids. V shed 2 bases and J shed 6 bases, with 13 bases lying between them. The CDR3 sequence: CASSYPDRRDGYTF. For the CDR3, the DNA is TGTGCCAGCAGTTACCCGGACCGGAGGGATGGCTACACCTTC.

This clonotype has only a few counts. The rearrangement joins TRBV12-3 or TRBV12-4 to TRBJ1-3; D uncertain. The ends were cut back, 4 bases at V and 2 bases at J, with 9 bases in the middle. The CDR3 runs to 14 residues. The CDR3: CASSSWSAGNTIYF. The CDR3 nucleotides are TGTGCCAGCAGTTCGTGGTCAGCTGGAAACACCATATATTTT.

This clonotype was detected only a few times. The chain links TRBV28 to TRBJ2-7; no firm D call. The germline V gene has CDR1 MDHEN and CDR2 SYDVKM. Trimming took off 2 bases at V and 0 bases at J, with 8 bases between the two ends. The CDR3 sequence is 14 residues long. Here the CDR3 reads CASSLVLSSYEQYF. CDR3 DNA: TGTGCCAGCAGTTTAGTGCTGAGCTCCTACGAGCAGTACTTC.

This clonotype was counted at least ten times. This chain joins TRBV4-2 and TRBJ2-2, with unresolved D. Germline CDR1 LGHNA, CDR2 YNFKEQ. V gave up 3 bases and J gave up 6 bases, with 17 bases separating them. There are 16 residues in the CDR3. The DNA for the CDR3 is TGTGCCAGCAGCCATGATCTTTTGCCCCAGGCCGGGGAGCTGTTTTTT. It encodes CASSHDLLPQAGELFF.

This clonotype was detected ten times or more. The J gene is TRBJ2-4, the V gene TRBV18; D is possibly TRBD2 (5 bases). Trimming shortened V by 2 bases and J by 5 bases, and 16 bases separated the two germline ends. Germline CDR1 reads KGHSH; CDR2 reads LQKENI. This CDR3 region has 16 residues. The CDR3 is CASSPGGSGPQNIQYF. The CDR3 nucleotides are TGTGCCAGCTCACCAGGAGGTTCCGGGCCTCAAAACATTCAGTACTTC.

The table lists this clonotype with a few counts. The rearrangement uses TRBV5-1 and TRBJ2-5; 10 bases match TRBD1. Germline CDR1 reads SGHRS; CDR2 reads YFSETQ. V shed 3 bases, J shed 4 bases, and the junction held 3 bases outside the gene matches. CDR3 length: 14 residues. CDR3 in amino acids: CASSSGTGAETQYF. The CDR3 nucleotides read TGCGCCAGCAGCTCCGGGACAGGGGCAGAGACCCAGTACTTC.

The chain employs TRBV10-3 and TRBJ2-1, with 10 nucleotides matching TRBD2. Germline CDR1 and CDR2: ENHRY and SYGVKD. The CDR3 runs 15 residues. V was pared by 7 bases and J by 4 bases, with 7 bases of the junction left unmatched. The CDR3 spells CAINLAGGRYNEQFF. CDR3 sequence (DNA): TGTGCCATCAATTTAGCGGGGGGAAGGTACAATGAGCAGTTCTTC.

This clonotype was seen ten or more times. V gene TRBV6-6 combines with J gene TRBJ2-7; TRBD2 matches 14 bases. J was trimmed by 2 bases and V by 5 bases; bases with no gene match: 8. Looked up from germline, CDR1 is MNHNY and CDR2 is SVGAGI (reference sequence). CDR3 length equals 17 residues. CDR3 in DNA: TGTGCCAGCAGTGCGCGCGGGACTAGCGGGGGACCCTACGAGCAGTACTTC. It translates to CASSARGTSGGPYEQYF.

This clonotype was seen more than once but under ten times. The chain links TRBV7-9 to TRBJ2-5, with 12 bases that match TRBD2. This CDR3 region has 15 residues. The germline V gene has CDR1 SEHNR and CDR2 FQNEAQ (reference sequence). The junction had 8 bases not matched to a gene; V was cut back by 6 bases and J by 6 bases. The CDR3 loop is CASRQTSGGQQTQYF. Here the CDR3 DNA reads TGTGCCAGCAGACAAACTAGCGGGGGGCAACAGACCCAGTACTTC.

The chain links TRBV24-1 to TRBJ1-2, with unresolved D. Germline V gene sequence: CDR1 KGHDR, CDR2 SFDVKD. This CDR3 is 14 amino acids long. Trimming pared 2 bases from V and 0 bases from J, leaving 6 bases between. The DNA of the CDR3 is TGTGCCACCAGTGATTCGGCTGCTAACTATGGCTACACCTTC. Protein sequence: CATSDSAANYGYTF.

The chain recombines TRBV14 with TRBJ1-1; the D is unclear. In germline, CDR1 is SGHDN, CDR2 FVKESK. V gave up 2 bases and J gave up 3 bases, with 13 bases separating them. The CDR3 loop spans 15 amino acids. The CDR3, as DNA: TGTGCCAGCAGCCAACGGACCTTGAGAGACACTGAAGCTTTCTTT. Translating gives CASSQRTLRDTEAFF.

This clonotype was observed a handful of times. The genes are TRBV19 and TRBJ1-1; 7 nucleotides match TRBD1. V shed 3 bases and J 3 bases; nucleotides not matched to a gene: 7. Germline lookup yields CDR1 LNHDA and CDR2 SQIVND (reference sequence). The CDR3 has 15 residues. For the CDR3, the DNA is TGTGCCAGTAGTATTATACAGGGACAGCACACTGAAGCTTTCTTT. Translation gives CASSIIQGQHTEAFF.

This chain connects TRBV6-5 to TRBJ2-6; D remains ambiguous. The CDR3 has 16 amino acids. Germline CDR1 MNHEY, CDR2 SVGAGI. Trimming took off 7 bases at V and 0 bases at J, with 13 bases between the two ends. CDR3 DNA sequence: TGTGCCAGCACCGCCGGAACAGCCTCTGGGGCCAACGTCCTGACTTTC. It translates to CASTAGTASGANVLTF.

This clonotype was seen at least ten times. The chain uses TRBV4-1 and TRBJ2-7; a possible D gene is TRBD1 (6 bases). CDR1 MGHRA and CDR2 YSYEKL come from the germline V gene. The V end lost 4 bases, the J end lost 0 bases, and 10 bases lay between the germline ends. This CDR3 spans 14 amino acids. CDR3 nucleotides: TGCGCCAGCAGCCCGACAGGACGCTCCTACGAGCAGTACGTC. Encoded protein: CASSPTGRSYEQYV.

CDR3 loop: CASSLGAGLSNQPQHF. In DNA, the CDR3 is TGTGCCAGCAGCTTAGGGGCAGGCCTTAGCAATCAGCCCCAGCATTTT. The V gene is TRBV7-2, the J gene TRBJ1-5; D unclear. V shed 1 base and J shed 0 bases, with 10 bases lying between them. Looked up from germline, CDR1 is SGHTA and CDR2 is FQGNSA. The CDR3 totals 16 residues.

The CDR3 sequence: CASSQGRGQDNSPLHF. The CDR3 bases are TGTGCCAGCAGCCAGGGTCGGGGACAGGACAATTCACCCCTCCACTTT. The chain employs TRBV4-2 and TRBJ1-6, with 8 bases lining up with TRBD1. The V segment lost 3 bases and the J segment 7 bases; nucleotides outside the gene matches: 8. The CDR3 is 16 residues long. Germline CDR1 is LGHNA and CDR2 is YNFKEQ.

Many counts were recorded for this clonotype. V gene TRBV5-1 combines with J gene TRBJ1-4; 7 bases fit TRBD1. The CDR3 length is 16 residues. The ends lost 0 bases at V and 4 bases at J; junction bases unmatched: 6. Per germline, CDR1 SGHRS and CDR2 YFSETQ. The CDR3 loop reads CASSLDGQALNEKLFF. DNA for the CDR3: TGCGCCAGCAGCTTGGACGGACAGGCTCTTAATGAAAAACTGTTTTTT.

This clonotype was detected only a few times. The chain uses TRBV10-2 and TRBJ1-1; no reliable D call. The V gene's germline CDR1 is WSHSY and CDR2 SAAADI. The V and J ends lost 2 bases and 4 bases respectively, with 17 bases between them. The CDR3 consists of 16 residues. In nucleotides, the CDR3 is TGCGCCAGCAGTGAGATGGAGGGTACAAGCGGCACTGAAGCTTTCTTT. This codes for CASSEMEGTSGTEAFF.

The genes are TRBV4-2 and TRBJ2-3; D may be TRBD2 (6 bases). CDR1 and CDR2 from the germline V gene are LGHNA and YNFKEQ. V shed 1 base and J shed 4 bases, with 12 bases lying between them. CDR3 length: 15 residues. The CDR3 DNA sequence: TGTGCCAGCAGCCAAGCGCGGGGTGTGGCAGATACGCAGTATTTT. Translated, it gives CASSQARGVADTQYF.

In the case of this clonotype: At one of its ends the junction is not consistent with the germline gene, which may arise from a read error. V and J are TRBV23-1 and TRBJ1-2; D uncertain. TRBV23-1 is an ORF, with its function uncertain. The CDR3 extends over 14 amino acids. CDR3 region: CASTQAPSNYGYTF. The DNA of the CDR3 is TGCGCCAGCACTCAAGCACCTTCTAACTATGGCTACACCTTC.

This clonotype was counted only a few times. V is TRBV9 and J is TRBJ1-2; 9 bases match TRBD1. CDR3 length: 11 residues. Per the germline V gene, CDR1 is SGDLS and CDR2 is YYNGEE. V lost 4 bases, J lost 13 bases, and 5 bases stayed unmatched. The CDR3 DNA reads as TGTGCCAGCAGCTCTGACAGGGGGTCCACCTTC. This codes for CASSSDRGSTF. The full variable domain, in which reference TRBV9 and TRBJ1-2 provide the parts outside the CDR3, is DSGVTQTPKHLITATGQRVTLRCSPRSGDLSVYWYQQSLDQGLQFLIQYYNGEERAKGNILERFSAQQFPDLHSELNLSSLELGDSALYFCASSSDRGSTFGSGTRLTVV.

This clonotype was detected many times. The chain carries TRBV5-8 and TRBJ2-7; 10 bases map to TRBD1. V lost 4 bases, J lost 3 bases, and 4 bases stayed unmatched. The CDR3 runs to 14 residues. Germline CDR1 SGHTS, CDR2 YDEGEE. CDR3 region: CASSHGTGDYEQYF. CDR3 nucleotide sequence: TGTGCCAGCAGCCATGGGACAGGGGACTACGAGCAGTACTTC.

Many counts were recorded for this clonotype. The chain is built from TRBV29-1 and TRBJ2-7; perhaps D is TRBD1 or TRBD2 (6 bases each). CDR1 and CDR2 (germline): SQVTM, ANQGSEA. The V gene lost 5 bases and the J gene lost 2 bases, with 16 bases spanning the gap. This CDR3 has 14 residues. For the CDR3, the DNA is TGCAGCGTTCGAGGGGGACTTCAAACCTACGAGCAGTACTTC. Translation: CSVRGGLQTYEQYF.

This clonotype came up many times. The chain combines TRBV5-6 with TRBJ1-2; the D is unclear. Germline V gives CDR1 SGHDT, CDR2 YYEEEE. Trimming cost V 1 base and J 0 bases, with 7 bases left between them. The CDR3 consists of 14 residues. The DNA of the CDR3 is TGTGCCAGCAGCTTGTACGGGGCTAACTATGGCTACACCTTC. Amino acids: CASSLYGANYGYTF.